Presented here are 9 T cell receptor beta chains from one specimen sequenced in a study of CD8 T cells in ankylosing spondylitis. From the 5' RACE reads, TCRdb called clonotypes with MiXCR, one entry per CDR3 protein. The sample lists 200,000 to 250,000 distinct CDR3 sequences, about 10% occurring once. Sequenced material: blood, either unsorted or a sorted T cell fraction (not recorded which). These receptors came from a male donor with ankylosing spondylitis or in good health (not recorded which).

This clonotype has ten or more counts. CDR3 sequence: CASSLGRQGPYTQYF. CDR3 coding DNA: TGTGCCAGCAGCCTCGGGAGGCAAGGTCCTTATACGCAGTATTTT. V and J are TRBV3-1 and TRBJ2-3; 7 positions match TRBD2. Germline trimming cut 4 bases from V and 7 bases from J; bases unmatched to any gene: 11. This CDR3 has 15 amino acids. CDR1 and CDR2 from the germline V gene are LGHDT and YNNKEL (reference sequence).

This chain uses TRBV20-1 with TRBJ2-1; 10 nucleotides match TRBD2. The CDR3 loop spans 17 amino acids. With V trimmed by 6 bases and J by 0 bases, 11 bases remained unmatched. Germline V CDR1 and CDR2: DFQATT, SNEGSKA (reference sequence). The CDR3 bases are TGCAGTGCCTTGACCGCCCGACTAGCGGGCTCCTACAATGAGCAGTTCTTC. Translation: CSALTARLAGSYNEQFF.

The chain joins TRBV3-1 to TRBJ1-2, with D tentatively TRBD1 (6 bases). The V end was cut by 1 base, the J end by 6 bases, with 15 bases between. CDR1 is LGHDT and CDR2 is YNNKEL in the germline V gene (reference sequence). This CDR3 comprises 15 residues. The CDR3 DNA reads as TGTGCCAGCAGCCAAGCATCGGGGGCCACCCATGGCTACACCTTC. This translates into CASSQASGATHGYTF.

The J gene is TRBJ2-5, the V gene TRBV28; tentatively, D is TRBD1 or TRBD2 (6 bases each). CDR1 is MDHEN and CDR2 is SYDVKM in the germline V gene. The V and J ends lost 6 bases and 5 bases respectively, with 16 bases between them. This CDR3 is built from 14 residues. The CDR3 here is CASSTTRGAETQYF. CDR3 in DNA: TGTGCCAGCAGCACCACGAGGGGGGCCGAGACCCAGTACTTC.

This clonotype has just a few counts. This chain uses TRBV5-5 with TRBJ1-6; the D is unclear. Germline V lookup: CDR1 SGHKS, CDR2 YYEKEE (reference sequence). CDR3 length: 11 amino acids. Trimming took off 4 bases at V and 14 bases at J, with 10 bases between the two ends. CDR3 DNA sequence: TGTGCCAGCAGCCCCGGTCTGACCCTCCACTTT. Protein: CASSPGLTLHF.

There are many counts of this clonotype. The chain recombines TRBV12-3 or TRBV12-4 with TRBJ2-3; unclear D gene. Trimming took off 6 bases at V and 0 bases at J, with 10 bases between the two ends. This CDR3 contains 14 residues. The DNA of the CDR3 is TGTGCCAGCAGCCGGCAGGCGAGCACAGATACGCAGTATTTT. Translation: CASSRQASTDTQYF.

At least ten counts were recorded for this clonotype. CDR3 sequence reads: CASSRMYSGGANEQFF. CDR3 nucleotide sequence: TGTGCCAGCAGCCGGATGTACAGCGGGGGGGCCAATGAGCAGTTCTTC. This chain connects TRBV7-2 to TRBJ2-1, with 10 bases fitting TRBD2. The CDR3 consists of 16 residues. J was trimmed by 6 bases and V by 5 bases; bases with no gene match: 10. Germline assignment: CDR1 SGHTA and CDR2 FQGNSA.

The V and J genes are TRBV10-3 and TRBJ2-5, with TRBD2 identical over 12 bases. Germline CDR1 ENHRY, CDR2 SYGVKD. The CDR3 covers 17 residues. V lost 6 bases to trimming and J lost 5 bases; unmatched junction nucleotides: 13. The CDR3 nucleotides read TGTGCCATCAGCTCTCAACTAGCGGGGGGCCGCGAGGAGACCCAGTACTTC. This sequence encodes CAISSQLAGGREETQYF.

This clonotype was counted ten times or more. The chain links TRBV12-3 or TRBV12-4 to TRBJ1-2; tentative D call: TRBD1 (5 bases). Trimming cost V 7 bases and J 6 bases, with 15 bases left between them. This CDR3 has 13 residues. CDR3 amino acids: CASTGTSPDGYTF. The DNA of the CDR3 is TGTGCCAGCACAGGGACTAGTCCCGATGGCTACACCTTC.